This T cell receptor beta chain was captured in a study of blood T cell repertoires in COVID-19. Across the whole study: Italy, Spain and the United States were the sources of the convalescent and acute COVID-19 samples.

Under the authors' procedure: Scientists estimated how many nucleated cells there were by amplifying reference gene primers. The data were produced by immunoSEQ multiplex PCR, yet TCRdb's version contains in-frame clones alone and is incomplete. V and J calls and clone size are copied from that table; D and trimming were computed from the DNA. There are roughly 420,000 clones in the sample; around 87% occur only once, and over 0.9% lies in the top ten. Participant age was roughly 18 to 95 years, and participants resided in about two dozen US areas. The CDR3 extends over 13 amino acids. Germline V gene sequence: CDR1 MNHEY, CDR2 SMNVEV (reference sequence). The V end was cut by 6 bases, the J end by 3 bases, with 11 bases between.

This chain connects TRBV27 to TRBJ1-1, with no clear D. The sequence was obtained from a woman aged 30 to 39 with acute COVID-19. The sequencing sample was made of PBMCs or T cells enriched from blood (not recorded which). The CDR3 bases are TGTGCCAGCAGACAAAACAGATACACTGAAGCTTTCTTT. Amino acids: CASRQNRYTEAFF.